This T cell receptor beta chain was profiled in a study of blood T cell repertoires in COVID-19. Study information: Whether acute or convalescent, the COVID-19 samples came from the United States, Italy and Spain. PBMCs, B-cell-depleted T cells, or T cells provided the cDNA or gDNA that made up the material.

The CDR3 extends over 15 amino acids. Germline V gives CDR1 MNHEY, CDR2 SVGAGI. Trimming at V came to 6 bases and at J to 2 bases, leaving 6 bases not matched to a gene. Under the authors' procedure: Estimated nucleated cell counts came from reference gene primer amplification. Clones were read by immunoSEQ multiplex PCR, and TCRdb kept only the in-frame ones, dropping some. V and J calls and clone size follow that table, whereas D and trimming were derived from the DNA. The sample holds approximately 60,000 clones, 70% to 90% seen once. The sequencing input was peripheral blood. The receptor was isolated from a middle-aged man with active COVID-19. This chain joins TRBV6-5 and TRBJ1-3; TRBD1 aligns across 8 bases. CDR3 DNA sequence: TGTGCCAGCAGAGAGACAGGGGAGGCTGGAAACACCATATATTTT. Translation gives CASRETGEAGNTIYF.